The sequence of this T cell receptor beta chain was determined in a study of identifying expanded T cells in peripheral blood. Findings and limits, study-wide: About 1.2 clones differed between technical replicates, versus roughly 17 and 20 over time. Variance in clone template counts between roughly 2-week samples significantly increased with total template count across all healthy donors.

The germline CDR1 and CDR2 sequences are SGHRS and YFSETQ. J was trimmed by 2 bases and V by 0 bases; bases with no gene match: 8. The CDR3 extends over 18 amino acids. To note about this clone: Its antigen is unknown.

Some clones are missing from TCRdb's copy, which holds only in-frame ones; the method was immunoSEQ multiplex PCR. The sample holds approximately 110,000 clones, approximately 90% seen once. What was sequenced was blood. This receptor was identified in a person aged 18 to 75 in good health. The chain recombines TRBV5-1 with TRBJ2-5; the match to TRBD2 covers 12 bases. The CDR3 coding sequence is TGCGCCAGCAGCTTGGGACTAGCGGGAGCCTTCCCTCAAGAGACCCAGTACTTC. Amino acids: CASSLGLAGAFPQETQYF.